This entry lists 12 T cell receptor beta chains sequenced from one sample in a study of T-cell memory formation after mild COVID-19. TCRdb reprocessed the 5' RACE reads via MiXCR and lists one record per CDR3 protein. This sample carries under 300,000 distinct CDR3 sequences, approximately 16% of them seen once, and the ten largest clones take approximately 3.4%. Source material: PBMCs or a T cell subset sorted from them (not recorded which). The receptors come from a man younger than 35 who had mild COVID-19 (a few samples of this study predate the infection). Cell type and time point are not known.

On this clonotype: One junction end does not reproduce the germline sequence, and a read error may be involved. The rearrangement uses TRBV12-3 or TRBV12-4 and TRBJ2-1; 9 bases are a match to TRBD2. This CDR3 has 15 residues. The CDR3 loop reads CASSLAGLSYTEQFF. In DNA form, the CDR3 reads TGTGCCAGCAGTCTAGCGGGGCTTTCCTACACTGAGCAGTTCTTC.

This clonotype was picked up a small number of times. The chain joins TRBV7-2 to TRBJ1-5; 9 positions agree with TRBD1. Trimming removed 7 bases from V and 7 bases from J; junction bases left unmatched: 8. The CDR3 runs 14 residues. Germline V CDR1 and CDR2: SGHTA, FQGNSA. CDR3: CASTLQGAGQPQHF. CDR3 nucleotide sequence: TGTGCCAGCACCCTACAGGGGGCGGGACAGCCCCAGCATTTT.

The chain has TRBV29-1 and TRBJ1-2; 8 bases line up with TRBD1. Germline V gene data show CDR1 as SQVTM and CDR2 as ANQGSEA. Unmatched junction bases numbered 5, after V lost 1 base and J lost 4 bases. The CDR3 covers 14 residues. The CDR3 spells CSVEVPDRAYGYTF. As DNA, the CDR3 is TGCAGCGTTGAAGTTCCGGACAGGGCCTATGGCTACACCTTC.

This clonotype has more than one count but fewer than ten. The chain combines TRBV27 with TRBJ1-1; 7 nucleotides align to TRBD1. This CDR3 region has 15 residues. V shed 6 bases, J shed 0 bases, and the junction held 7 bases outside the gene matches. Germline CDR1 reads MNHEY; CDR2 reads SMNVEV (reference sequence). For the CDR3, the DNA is TGTGCCAGCAGGGGGGACAGACTAATGAACACTGAAGCTTTCTTT. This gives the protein CASRGDRLMNTEAFF.

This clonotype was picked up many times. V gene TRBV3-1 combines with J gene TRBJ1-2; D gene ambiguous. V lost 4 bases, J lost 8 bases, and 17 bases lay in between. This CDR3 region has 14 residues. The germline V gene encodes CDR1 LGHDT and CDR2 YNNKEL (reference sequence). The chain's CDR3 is CASSRFQDVGGYTF. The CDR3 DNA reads TGTGCCAGCAGCCGGTTTCAGGATGTCGGGGGCTACACCTTC.

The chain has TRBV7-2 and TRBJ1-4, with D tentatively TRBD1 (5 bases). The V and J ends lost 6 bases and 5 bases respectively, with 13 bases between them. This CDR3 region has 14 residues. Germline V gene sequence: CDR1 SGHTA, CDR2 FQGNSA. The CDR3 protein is CASSFRGQNEKLFF. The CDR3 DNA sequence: TGTGCCAGCAGTTTTAGGGGTCAGAATGAAAAACTGTTTTTT.

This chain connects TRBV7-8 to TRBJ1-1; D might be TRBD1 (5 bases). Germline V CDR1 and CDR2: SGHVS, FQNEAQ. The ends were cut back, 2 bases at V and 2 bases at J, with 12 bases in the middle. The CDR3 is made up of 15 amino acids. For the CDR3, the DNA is TGTGCCAGCAGCTTATCGGGGGGATCTAACACTGAAGCTTTCTTT. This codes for CASSLSGGSNTEAFF.

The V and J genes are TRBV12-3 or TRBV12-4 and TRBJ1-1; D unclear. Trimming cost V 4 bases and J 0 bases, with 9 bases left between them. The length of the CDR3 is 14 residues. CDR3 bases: TGTGCCAGCAGTTCTCGACGGATGAACACTGAAGCTTTCTTT. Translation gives CASSSRRMNTEAFF.

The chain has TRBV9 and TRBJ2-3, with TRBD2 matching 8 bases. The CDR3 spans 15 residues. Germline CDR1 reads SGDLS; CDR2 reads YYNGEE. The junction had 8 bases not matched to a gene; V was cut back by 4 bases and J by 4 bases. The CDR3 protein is CASSWTGGEADTQYF. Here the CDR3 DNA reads TGTGCCAGCAGCTGGACGGGGGGGGAGGCAGATACGCAGTATTTT. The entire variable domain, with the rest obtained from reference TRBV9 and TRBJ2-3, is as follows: DSGVTQTPKHLITATGQRVTLRCSPRSGDLSVYWYQQSLDQGLQFLIQYYNGEERAKGNILERFSAQQFPDLHSELNLSSLELGDSALYFCASSWTGGEADTQYFGPGTRLTVL.

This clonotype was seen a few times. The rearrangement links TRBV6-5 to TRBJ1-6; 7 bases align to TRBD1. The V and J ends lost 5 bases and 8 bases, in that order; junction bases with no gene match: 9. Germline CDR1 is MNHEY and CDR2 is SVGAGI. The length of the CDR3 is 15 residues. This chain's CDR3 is CASSRGTVHDSPLHF. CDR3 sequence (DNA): TGTGCCAGCAGTCGAGGGACAGTTCATGATTCACCCCTCCACTTT.

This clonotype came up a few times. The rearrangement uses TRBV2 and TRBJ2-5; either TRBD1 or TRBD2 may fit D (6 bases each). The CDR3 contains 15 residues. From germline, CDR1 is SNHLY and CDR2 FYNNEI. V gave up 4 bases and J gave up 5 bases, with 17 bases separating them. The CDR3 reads CASSVPRGLRETQYF. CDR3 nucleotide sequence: TGTGCCAGCAGTGTTCCCAGGGGACTTCGGGAGACCCAGTACTTC.

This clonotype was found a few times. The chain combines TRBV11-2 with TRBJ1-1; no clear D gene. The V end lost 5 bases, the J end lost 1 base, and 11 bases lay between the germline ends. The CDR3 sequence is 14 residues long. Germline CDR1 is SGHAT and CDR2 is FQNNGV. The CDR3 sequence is CASSRRVANTEAFF. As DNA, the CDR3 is TGTGCCAGCAGCCGGCGCGTCGCGAACACTGAAGCTTTCTTT.